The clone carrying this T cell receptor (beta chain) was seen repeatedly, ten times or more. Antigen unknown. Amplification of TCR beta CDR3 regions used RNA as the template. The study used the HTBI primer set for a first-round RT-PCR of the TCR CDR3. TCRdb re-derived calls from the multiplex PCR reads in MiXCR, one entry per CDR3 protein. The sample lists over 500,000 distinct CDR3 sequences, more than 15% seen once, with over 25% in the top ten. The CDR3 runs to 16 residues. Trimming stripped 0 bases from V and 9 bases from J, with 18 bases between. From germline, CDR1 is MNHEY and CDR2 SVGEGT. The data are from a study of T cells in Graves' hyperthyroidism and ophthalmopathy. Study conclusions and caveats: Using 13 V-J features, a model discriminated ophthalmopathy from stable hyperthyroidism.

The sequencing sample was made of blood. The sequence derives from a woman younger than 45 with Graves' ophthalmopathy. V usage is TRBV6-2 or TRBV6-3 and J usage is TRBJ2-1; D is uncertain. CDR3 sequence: CASSYSTASSVVEQFF. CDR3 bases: TGTGCCAGCAGTTACTCGACGGCTAGTTCCGTAGTTGAGCAGTTCTTC.